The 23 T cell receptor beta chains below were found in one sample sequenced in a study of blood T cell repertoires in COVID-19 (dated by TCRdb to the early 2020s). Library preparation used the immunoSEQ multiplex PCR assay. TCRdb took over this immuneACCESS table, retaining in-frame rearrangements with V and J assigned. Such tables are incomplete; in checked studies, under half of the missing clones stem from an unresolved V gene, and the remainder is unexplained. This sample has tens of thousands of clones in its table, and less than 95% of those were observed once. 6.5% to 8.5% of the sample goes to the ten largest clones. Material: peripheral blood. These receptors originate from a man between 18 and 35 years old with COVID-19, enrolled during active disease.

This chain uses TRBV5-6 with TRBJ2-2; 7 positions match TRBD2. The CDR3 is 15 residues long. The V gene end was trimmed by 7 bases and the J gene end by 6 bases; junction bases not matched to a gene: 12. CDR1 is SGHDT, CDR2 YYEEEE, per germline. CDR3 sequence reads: CASCTELGGSGELFF. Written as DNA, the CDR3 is TGTGCCAGCTGCACCGAGCTGGGGGGGTCCGGGGAGCTGTTTTTT.

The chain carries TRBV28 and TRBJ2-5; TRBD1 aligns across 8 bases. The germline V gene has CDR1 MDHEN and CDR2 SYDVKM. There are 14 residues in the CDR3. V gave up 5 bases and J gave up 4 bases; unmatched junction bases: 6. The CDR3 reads CASSVDRVGETQYF. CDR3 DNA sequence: TGTGCCAGCAGTGTGGACAGGGTCGGAGAGACCCAGTACTTC.

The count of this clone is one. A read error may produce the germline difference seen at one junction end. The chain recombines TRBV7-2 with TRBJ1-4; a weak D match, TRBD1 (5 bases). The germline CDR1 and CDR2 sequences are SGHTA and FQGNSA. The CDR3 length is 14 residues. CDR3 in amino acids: CASSLLGGNEKLLF. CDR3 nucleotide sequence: TGTGCCAGCAGCCTCCTCGGGGGGAATGAAAAACTGCTTTTT.

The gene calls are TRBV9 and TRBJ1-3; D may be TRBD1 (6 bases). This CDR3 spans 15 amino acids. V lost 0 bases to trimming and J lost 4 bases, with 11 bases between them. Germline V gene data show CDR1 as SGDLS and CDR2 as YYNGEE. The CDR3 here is CASSVEGGNGNTIYF. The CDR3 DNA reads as TGTGCCAGCAGCGTAGAGGGGGGGAACGGAAACACCATATATTTT.

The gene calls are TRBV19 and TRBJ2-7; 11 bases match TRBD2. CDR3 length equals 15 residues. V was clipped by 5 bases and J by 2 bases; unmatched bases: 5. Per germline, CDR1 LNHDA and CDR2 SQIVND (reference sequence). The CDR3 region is CASSAGLADTYEQYF. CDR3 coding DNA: TGTGCCAGTAGTGCGGGACTAGCGGACACCTACGAGCAGTACTTC.

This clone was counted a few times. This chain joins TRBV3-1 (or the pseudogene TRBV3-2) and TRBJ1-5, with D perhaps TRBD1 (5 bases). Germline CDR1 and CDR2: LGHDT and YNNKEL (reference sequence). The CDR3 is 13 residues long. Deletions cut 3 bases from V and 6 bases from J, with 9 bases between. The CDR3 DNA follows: TGTGCCAGCAGCCAGGTGGGGGGTCAGCCCCAGCATTTT. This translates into CASSQVGGQPQHF.

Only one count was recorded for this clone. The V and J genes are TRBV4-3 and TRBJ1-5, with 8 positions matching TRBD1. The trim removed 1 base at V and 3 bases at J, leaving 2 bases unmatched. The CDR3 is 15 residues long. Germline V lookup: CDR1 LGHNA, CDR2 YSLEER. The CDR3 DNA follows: TGCGCCAGCAGCCAAGGGACAGGGATCAATCAGCCCCAGCATTTT. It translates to CASSQGTGINQPQHF.

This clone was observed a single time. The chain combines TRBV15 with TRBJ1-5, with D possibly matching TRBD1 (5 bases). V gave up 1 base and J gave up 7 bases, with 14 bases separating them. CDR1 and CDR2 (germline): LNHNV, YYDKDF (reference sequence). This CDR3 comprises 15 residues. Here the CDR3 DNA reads TGTGCCACCAGCAGAGCTGGAAGGGGAGGGCAGCCCCAGCATTTT. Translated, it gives CATSRAGRGGQPQHF.

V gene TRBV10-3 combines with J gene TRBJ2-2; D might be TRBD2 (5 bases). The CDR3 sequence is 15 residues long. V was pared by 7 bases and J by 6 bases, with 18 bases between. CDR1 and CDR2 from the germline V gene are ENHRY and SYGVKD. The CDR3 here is CAITMERDRAGELFF. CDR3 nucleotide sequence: TGTGCCATCACCATGGAACGGGATAGGGCCGGGGAGCTGTTTTTT.

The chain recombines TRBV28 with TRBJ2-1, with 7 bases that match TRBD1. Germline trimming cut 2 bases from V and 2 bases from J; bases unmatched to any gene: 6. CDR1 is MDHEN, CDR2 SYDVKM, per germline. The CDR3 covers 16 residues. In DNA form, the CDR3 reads TGTGCCAGCAGTTTACCGCGGCAGGGGGCCTACAATGAGCAGTTCTTC. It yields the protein CASSLPRQGAYNEQFF.

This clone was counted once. CDR3: CASSRRTSGSNEQFF. The CDR3 coding sequence is TGTGCCAGCAGTCGTAGGACTAGCGGGAGCAATGAGCAGTTCTTC. The V call is TRBV11-3, the J call TRBJ2-1; 13 nucleotides match TRBD2. CDR3 length: 15 amino acids. With 6 bases clipped from V and 6 bases from J, the junction kept 5 bases outside the gene matches. Germline V gene sequence: CDR1 SGHNT, CDR2 YENEEA.

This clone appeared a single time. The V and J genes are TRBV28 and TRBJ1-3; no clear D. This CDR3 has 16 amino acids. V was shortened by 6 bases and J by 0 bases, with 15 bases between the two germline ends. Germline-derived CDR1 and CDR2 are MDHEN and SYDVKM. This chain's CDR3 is CASSVGVRSSGNTIYF. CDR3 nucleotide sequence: TGTGCCAGCAGCGTCGGGGTGCGGAGCTCTGGAAACACCATATATTTT.

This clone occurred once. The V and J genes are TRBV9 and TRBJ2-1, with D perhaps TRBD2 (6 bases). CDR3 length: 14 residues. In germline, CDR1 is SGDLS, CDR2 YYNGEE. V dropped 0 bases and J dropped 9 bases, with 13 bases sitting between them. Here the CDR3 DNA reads TGTGCCAGCAGCGTAGACGGGGGTTTGGTTGAGCAGTTCTTC. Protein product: CASSVDGGLVEQFF.

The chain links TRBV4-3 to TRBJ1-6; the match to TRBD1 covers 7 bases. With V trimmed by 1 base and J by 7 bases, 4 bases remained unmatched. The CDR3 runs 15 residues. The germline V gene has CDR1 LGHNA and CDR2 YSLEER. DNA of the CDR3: TGCGCCAGCAGCCAAGTGGCAGGGGGAAATTCACCCCTCCACTTT. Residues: CASSQVAGGNSPLHF.

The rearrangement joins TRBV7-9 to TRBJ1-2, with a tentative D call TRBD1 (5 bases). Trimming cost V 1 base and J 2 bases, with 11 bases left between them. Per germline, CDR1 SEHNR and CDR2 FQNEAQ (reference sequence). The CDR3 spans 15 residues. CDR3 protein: CASSLGQGRNYGYTF. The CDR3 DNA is TGTGCCAGCAGCTTAGGTCAGGGAAGGAACTATGGCTACACCTTC.

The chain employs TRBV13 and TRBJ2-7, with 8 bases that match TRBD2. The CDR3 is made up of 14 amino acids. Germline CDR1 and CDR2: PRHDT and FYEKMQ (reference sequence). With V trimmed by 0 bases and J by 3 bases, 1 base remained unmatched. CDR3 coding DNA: TGTGCCAGCAGCTTAGGACTAGCGGTCTACGAGCAGTACTTC. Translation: CASSLGLAVYEQYF.

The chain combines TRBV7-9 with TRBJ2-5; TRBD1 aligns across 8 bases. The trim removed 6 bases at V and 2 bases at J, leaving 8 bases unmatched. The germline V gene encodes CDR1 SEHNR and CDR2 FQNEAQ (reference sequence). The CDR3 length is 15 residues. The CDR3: CASRPDRGGQETQYF. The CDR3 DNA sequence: TGTGCCAGCAGACCAGACAGGGGAGGACAAGAGACCCAGTACTTC.

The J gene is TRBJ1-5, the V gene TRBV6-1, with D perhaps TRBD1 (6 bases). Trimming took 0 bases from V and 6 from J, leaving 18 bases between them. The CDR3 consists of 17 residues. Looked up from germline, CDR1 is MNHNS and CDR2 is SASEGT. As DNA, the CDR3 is TGTGCCAGCAGTGAAGCGCTCGGGACATTGTCAAGTCAGCCCCAGCATTTT. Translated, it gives CASSEALGTLSSQPQHF.

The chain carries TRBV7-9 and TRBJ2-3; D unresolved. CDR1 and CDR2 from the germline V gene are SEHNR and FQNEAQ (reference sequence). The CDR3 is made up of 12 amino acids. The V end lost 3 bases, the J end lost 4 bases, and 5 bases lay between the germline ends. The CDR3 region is CASSFSADTQYF. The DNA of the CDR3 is TGTGCCAGCAGCTTTTCCGCAGATACGCAGTATTTT. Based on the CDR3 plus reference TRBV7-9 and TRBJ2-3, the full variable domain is DTGVSQNPRHKITKRGQNVTFRCDPISEHNRLYWYRQTLGQGPEFLTYFQNEAQLEKSRLLSDRFSAERPKGSFSTLEIQRTEQGDSAMYLCASSFSADTQYFGPGTRLTVL.

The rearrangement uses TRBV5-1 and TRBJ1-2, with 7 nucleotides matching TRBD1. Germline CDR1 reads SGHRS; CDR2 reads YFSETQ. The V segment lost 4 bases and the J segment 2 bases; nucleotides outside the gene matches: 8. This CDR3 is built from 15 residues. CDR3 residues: CASSQRQGTNYGYTF. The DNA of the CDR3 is TGCGCCAGCAGCCAGCGACAGGGTACGAACTATGGCTACACCTTC.

The CDR3 here is CASSQNSQPGLSYGYTF. The DNA of the CDR3 is TGCGCCAGCAGCCAAAATTCTCAGCCGGGACTGAGCTATGGCTACACCTTC. The gene calls are TRBV4-1 and TRBJ1-2; TRBD1 might be the D (5 bases). The V end lost 2 bases, the J end lost 4 bases, and 20 bases lay between the germline ends. Germline CDR1 is MGHRA and CDR2 is YSYEKL. The CDR3 is 17 amino acids.

CDR3 sequence reads: CASSPNGQGRYGYTF. CDR3 DNA: TGTGCCAGTAGTCCTAACGGACAGGGGCGGTATGGCTACACCTTC. The chain uses TRBV19 and TRBJ1-2; 9 bases are a match to TRBD1. Germline CDR1 is LNHDA and CDR2 is SQIVND (reference sequence). V was pared by 5 bases and J by 5 bases, with 9 bases of the junction left unmatched. There are 15 residues in the CDR3.

CDR3 sequence (DNA): TGTGCCAGCAGCCTACCGGGACTAGCGGGCTACGAGACCCAGTACTTC. Translation gives CASSLPGLAGYETQYF. The chain links TRBV11-2 to TRBJ2-5, with 12 bases fitting TRBD2. The CDR3 is made up of 16 amino acids. Losses at the gene ends were 5 bases for V and 5 bases for J; bases not matched to a gene: 9. Looked up from germline, CDR1 is SGHAT and CDR2 is FQNNGV.